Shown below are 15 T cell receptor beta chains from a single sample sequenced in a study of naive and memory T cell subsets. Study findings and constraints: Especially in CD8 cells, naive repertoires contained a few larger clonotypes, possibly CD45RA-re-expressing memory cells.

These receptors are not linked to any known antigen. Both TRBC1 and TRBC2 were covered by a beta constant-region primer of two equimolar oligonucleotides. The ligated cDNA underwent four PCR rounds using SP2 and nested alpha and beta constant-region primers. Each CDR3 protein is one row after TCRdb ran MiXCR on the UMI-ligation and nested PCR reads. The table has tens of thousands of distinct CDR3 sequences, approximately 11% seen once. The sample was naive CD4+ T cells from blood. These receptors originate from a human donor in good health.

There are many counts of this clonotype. Here the CDR3 DNA reads TGTGCCAGCAGCTCAACGGACAGGGGTGGCAATCAGCCCCAGCATTTT. Amino acid sequence: CASSSTDRGGNQPQHF. V gene TRBV7-9 combines with J gene TRBJ1-5; 9 bases line up with TRBD1. V shed 4 bases, J shed 2 bases, and the junction held 6 bases outside the gene matches. The CDR3 is 16 amino acids. CDR1 is SEHNR, CDR2 FQNEAQ, per germline (reference sequence).

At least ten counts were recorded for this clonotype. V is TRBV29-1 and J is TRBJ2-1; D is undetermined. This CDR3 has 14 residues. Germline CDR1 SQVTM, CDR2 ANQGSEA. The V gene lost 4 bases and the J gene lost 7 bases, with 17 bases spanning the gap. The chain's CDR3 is CSVVTIRDLNEQFF. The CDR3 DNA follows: TGCAGCGTTGTGACCATACGCGATCTGAATGAGCAGTTCTTC.

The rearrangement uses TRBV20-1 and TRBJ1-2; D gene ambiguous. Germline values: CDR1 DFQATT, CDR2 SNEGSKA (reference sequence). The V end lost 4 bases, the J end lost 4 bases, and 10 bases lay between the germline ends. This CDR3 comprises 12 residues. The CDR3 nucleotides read TGCAGTGCTAAGGAGGGAGTCTATGGCTACACCTTC. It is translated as CSAKEGVYGYTF.

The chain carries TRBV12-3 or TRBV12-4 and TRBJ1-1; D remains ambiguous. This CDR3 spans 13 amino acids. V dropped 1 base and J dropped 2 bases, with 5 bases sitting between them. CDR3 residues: CASSLEVNTEAFF. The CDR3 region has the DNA TGTGCCAGCAGTTTAGAGGTAAACACTGAAGCTTTCTTT.

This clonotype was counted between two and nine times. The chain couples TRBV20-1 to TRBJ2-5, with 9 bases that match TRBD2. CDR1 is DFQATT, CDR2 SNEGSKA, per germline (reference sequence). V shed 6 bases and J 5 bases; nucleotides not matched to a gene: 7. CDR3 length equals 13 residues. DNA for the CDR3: TGCAGTGCCCCCTTAGCGGGAGTTGAGACCCAGTACTTC. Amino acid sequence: CSAPLAGVETQYF.

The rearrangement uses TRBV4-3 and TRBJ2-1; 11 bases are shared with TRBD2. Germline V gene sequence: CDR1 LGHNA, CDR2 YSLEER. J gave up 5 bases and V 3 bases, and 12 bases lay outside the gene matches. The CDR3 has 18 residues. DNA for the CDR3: TGCGCCAGCAGCCATGAATCGCGACTAGCGGGGCTACACAATGAGCAGTTCTTC. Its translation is CASSHESRLAGLHNEQFF.

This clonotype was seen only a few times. CDR3 sequence (DNA): TGTGCCAGCAGTGCCTTATCGGCGGCAAACTACAATGAGCAGTTCTTC. Protein product: CASSALSAANYNEQFF. The rearrangement joins TRBV12-3 or TRBV12-4 to TRBJ2-1, with D unresolved. This CDR3 has 16 residues. Trimming stripped 5 bases from V and 3 bases from J, with 17 bases between.

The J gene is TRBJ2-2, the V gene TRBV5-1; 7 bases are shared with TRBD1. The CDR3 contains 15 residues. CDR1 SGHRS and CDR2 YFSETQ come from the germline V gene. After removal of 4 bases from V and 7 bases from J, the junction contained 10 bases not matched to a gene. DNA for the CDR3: TGCGCCAGCAGCATTTCGACAGGGACGGTCGGGGAGCTGTTTTTT. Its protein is CASSISTGTVGELFF.

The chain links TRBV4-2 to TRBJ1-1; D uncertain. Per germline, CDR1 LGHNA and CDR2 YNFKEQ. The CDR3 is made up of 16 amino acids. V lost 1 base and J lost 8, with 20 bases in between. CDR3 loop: CASSQGSDGALGEAFF. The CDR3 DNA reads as TGTGCCAGCAGCCAAGGTTCCGACGGCGCCCTGGGGGAAGCTTTCTTT.

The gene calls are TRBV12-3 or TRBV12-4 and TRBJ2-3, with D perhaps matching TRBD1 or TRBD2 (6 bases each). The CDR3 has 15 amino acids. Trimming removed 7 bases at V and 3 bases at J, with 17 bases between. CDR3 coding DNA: TGTGCCAGCACCGAGGGGGGACCGACTACAGATACGCAGTATTTT. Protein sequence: CASTEGGPTTDTQYF.

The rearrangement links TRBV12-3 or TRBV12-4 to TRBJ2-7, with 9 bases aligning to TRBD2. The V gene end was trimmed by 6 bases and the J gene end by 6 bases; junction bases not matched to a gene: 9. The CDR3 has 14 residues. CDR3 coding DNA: TGTGCCAGCAGCCGACAGCGGGAGGACGGCGAGCAGTACTTC. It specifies CASSRQREDGEQYF.

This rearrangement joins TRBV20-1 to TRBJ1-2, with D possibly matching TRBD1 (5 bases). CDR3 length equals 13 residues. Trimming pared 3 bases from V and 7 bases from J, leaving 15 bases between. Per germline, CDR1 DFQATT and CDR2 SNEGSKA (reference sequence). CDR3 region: CSARVQGAGGYTF. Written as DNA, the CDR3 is TGCAGTGCTAGGGTTCAAGGGGCGGGTGGCTACACCTTC.

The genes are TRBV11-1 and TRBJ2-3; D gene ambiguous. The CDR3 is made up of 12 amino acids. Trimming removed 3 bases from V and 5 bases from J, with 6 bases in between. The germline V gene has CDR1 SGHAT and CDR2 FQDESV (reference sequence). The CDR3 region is CASSFGLDTQYF. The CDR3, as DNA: TGTGCCAGCAGCTTTGGGCTAGATACGCAGTATTTT.

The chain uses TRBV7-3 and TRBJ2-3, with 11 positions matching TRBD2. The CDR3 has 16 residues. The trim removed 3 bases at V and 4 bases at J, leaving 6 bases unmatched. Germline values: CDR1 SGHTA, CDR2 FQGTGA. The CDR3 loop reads CASSLLAGGRADTQYF. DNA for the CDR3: TGTGCCAGCAGCTTGCTAGCGGGGGGCAGGGCAGATACGCAGTATTTT.

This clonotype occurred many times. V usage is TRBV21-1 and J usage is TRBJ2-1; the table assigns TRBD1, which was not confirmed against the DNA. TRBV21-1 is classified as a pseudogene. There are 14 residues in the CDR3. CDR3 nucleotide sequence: TGTGCCAAGGCCCCACAGGGGGCAAAAAATGAGCAGTTCTTC. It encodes CAKAPQGAKNEQFF.